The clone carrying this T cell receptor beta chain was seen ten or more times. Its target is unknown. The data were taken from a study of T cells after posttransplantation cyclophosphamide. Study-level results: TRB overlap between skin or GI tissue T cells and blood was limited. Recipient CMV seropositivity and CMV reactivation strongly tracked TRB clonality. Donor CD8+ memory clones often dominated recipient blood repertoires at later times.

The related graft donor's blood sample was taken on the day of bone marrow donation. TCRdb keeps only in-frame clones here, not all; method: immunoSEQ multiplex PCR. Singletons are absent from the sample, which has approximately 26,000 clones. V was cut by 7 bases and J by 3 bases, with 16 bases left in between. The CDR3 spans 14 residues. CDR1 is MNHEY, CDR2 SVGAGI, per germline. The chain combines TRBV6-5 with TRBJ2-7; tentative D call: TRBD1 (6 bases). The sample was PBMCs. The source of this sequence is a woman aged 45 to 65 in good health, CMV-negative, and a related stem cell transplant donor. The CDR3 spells CASKPTGTNYEQYF. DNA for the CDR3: TGTGCCAGCAAGCCAACCGGGACAAACTACGAGCAGTACTTC.